These 7 T cell receptor beta chains were sequenced from one sample in a study of esophageal squamous cell carcinoma under preoperative chemotherapy. MiXCR, run by TCRdb on the PCR reads, gives a single entry per CDR3 protein. The repertoire holds about 30,000 distinct CDR3 sequences, with around 50% as singletons. The time point is: before preoperative PTX-NDP chemotherapy. The specimen was collected from a patient given preoperative chemotherapy. The source is a human donor with esophageal squamous cell carcinoma. The donor label of this sample is uncertain.

V and J are TRBV5-4 and TRBJ1-2; the D is unclear. The CDR3 consists of 13 residues. The V and J ends lost 2 bases and 5 bases respectively, with 10 bases between them. Germline V gives CDR1 SGHNT, CDR2 YYREEE (reference sequence). The CDR3 loop reads CASSFGTVYGYTF. The CDR3 DNA is TGTGCCAGCAGCTTCGGTACGGTTTATGGCTACACCTTC.

V is TRBV12-3 or TRBV12-4 and J is TRBJ2-1, with D unclear. The J call could be wrong; TRBJ2-5 is a better fit for the DNA end. The CDR3 runs to 11 residues. The CDR3 DNA reads TGTGCCAGCAGCCGGTTGGAGACCCAGTACTTC. It is translated as CASSRLETQYF.

This clonotype was seen ten or more times. The genes are TRBV12-3 or TRBV12-4 and TRBJ1-2; 8 bases map to TRBD1. With V trimmed by 6 bases and J by 8 bases, 11 bases remained unmatched. The CDR3 contains 14 residues. The DNA for the CDR3 is TGTGCCAGCAGCTCGGCGGACAGGGCAGGCGGCTACACCTTC. This gives the protein CASSSADRAGGYTF.

V and J are TRBV11-3 and TRBJ1-5; TRBD1 is a possible D gene (6 bases). The germline V gene has CDR1 SGHNT and CDR2 YENEEA. Trimming stripped 5 bases from V and 3 bases from J, with 14 bases between. The CDR3 totals 15 residues. DNA for the CDR3: TGTGCCAGCAGCCTAGGGGGGGGACTCAATCAGCCCCAGCATTTT. Encoded protein: CASSLGGGLNQPQHF.

This clonotype was seen a single time. The CDR3 does not end in the conserved phenylalanine or tryptophan, so this is likely a read error. This chain connects TRBV7-2 to TRBJ2-5, with 8 bases that match TRBD1. The J call may be wrong; the DNA end is better matched by TRBJ2-7. The CDR3 is made up of 14 amino acids. CDR1 and CDR2 from the germline V gene are SGHTA and FQGNSA. The CDR3 sequence is CASSLDRGSYEQYL. The CDR3 DNA reads TGTGCCAGCAGCTTAGACAGGGGGTCCTACGAGCAGTACTTA.

This clonotype showed up many times. The chain joins TRBV7-6 to TRBJ2-1, with TRBD2 identical over 10 bases. Germline V CDR1 and CDR2: SGHVS, FNYEAQ. This CDR3 spans 20 amino acids. V dropped 5 bases and J dropped 10; count of bases not matched to a gene: 26. The CDR3 DNA reads TGTGCCAGCAGCCCTCTAGGCAGGGCAAGCGGGAGGGCGGGCCCCTACGAGCAGTTCTTC. Translating gives CASSPLGRASGRAGPYEQFF. Looking up the rest from reference TRBV7-6 and TRBJ2-1 gives the full variable domain: GAGVSQSPRYKVTKRGQDVALRCDPISGHVSLYWYRQALGQGPEFLTYFNYEAQQDKSGLPNDRFSAERPEGSISTLTIQRTEQRDSAMYRCASSPLGRASGRAGPYEQFFGPGTRLTVL.

Concerning this clonotype: An end of the junction does not agree with germline; a read error may underlie this. This chain uses TRBV7-2 with TRBJ2-4, with TRBD1 identical over 7 bases. Looked up from germline, CDR1 is SGHTA and CDR2 is FQGNSA. There are 15 residues in the CDR3. CDR3 nucleotide sequence: TGTGCCAGGAGCTTAGGGGGCCGGGGCCAAAACACTCAGTACTTC. Its protein product is CARSLGGRGQNTQYF.